This is a list of T cell receptor beta chains from one sample in a study of persistence of HIV-infected CD4 T cells. Libraries were prepared by immunoSEQ multiplex PCR; TCRdb keeps only in-frame clonotypes and omits some of them. The sample carries over 25,000 clones, 80% to 90% recorded once. The antigens these receptors bind are not known. This specimen consisted of CD4+ T cells sorted from PBMCs after approximately 18-hour stimulation, obtained from a patient who received antiretroviral therapy. These receptor sequences come from an adult man with HIV who was CMV-seropositive. CDR3s include the opening cysteine and the closing phenylalanine or tryptophan. The order of the fields is CDR3 DNA, CDR3 protein, D gene, clone size, J gene, V gene. D genes are given only for firm matches. Clone size is not always given. Where it is, it says once, few, many or a class for expanded clones.

TGTGCCAGCAGCCACGGACAGGGGTTTGGTCTGAGCTCTGGAAACACCATATATTTT	CASSHGQGFGLSSGNTIYF	TRBD1	.	TRBJ1-3	TRBV14
TGTGCCAGCAGTTCCATGGACAGAAGAAATTCACCCCTCCACTTT	CASSSMDRRNSPLHF	.	.	TRBJ1-6	TRBV6-1
TGTGCCAGCAGGGACAGGGCGGGGGCCAATGAGCAGTTCTTC	CASRDRAGANEQFF	.	.	TRBJ2-1	TRBV6-6
TGCGCCAGCAGCCAAGATGGGCTAGCGGGCAATGAGCAGTTCTTC	CASSQDGLAGNEQFF	TRBD2	.	TRBJ2-1	TRBV4-3
TGCGCCAGCAGCCATCTCGCGGACAGGCGCTACAATGAGCAGTTCTTC	CASSHLADRRYNEQFF	TRBD1	.	TRBJ2-1	TRBV4-1
TGTGCCAGCAGTTTTAAGGGACTAGCGGGGGGAAACTCCTACAATGAGCAGTTCTTC	CASSFKGLAGGNSYNEQFF	TRBD2	.	TRBJ2-1	TRBV28
TGCAGCGCCGTCCGGATTGGCGGGGGGGCTTACAATGAGCAGTTCTTC	CSAVRIGGGAYNEQFF	TRBD2	once	TRBJ2-1	TRBV29-1
TGTGCCTGGAGTGTGAGGACGTATAGCAATCAGCCCCAGCATTTT	CAWSVRTYSNQPQHF	.	.	TRBJ1-5	TRBV30
TGTGCCAGCAGTCAAGGGTCGGGCCTTCGCTGGGCTTTCTTT	CASSQGSGLRWAFF	.	.	TRBJ1-1	TRBV7-8
TGTGCCAGTAGTATTAGGGTTGCGAACACTGAAGCTTTCTTT	CASSIRVANTEAFF	.	.	TRBJ1-1	TRBV19
TGTGCCAGCACCAACCTTGGGAGCGCCGGTGAAAAACTGTTTTTT	CASTNLGSAGEKLFF	.	.	TRBJ1-4	TRBV7-9
TGTGCTAGCAGCTTAGCTGGCGGGGGGGCCGGGGAGACCCAGTACTTC	CASSLAGGGAGETQYF	TRBD2	.	TRBJ2-5	TRBV7-7
TGTGCCAGCACCCTAGGGGCGGGATCACCCCTCCACTTT	CASTLGAGSPLHF	.	once	TRBJ1-6	TRBV12-3/TRBV12-4
TGTGCCGGCGGACGGGTAAATTCACCCCTCCACTTT	CAGGRVNSPLHF	.	.	TRBJ1-6	TRBV2
TGTGCCAGCAATACCCCCGCGGGGGACGGCACAGATACGCAGTATTTT	CASNTPAGDGTDTQYF	TRBD2	few	TRBJ2-3	TRBV28
TGTGCCATCAGTGAGCCGGCCCAGGTACAGGGACATAACTATGGCTACACCTTC	CAISEPAQVQGHNYGYTF	.	.	TRBJ1-2	TRBV10-3
TGTGCCAGCAGCGCCCGACTAGCGGGGGGAAAACTAATCTCCTACAATGAGCAGTTCTTC	CASSARLAGGKLISYNEQFF	.	.	TRBJ2-1	TRBV12-1
TGTGCCAGCAGGGCGGGGACAGGGCCCACCGGGGAGCTGTTTTTT	CASRAGTGPTGELFF	TRBD1	.	TRBJ2-2	TRBV6-5
TGTGCCAGCGATGTTACGGGACGGTTGAACACTGAAGCTTTCTTT	CASDVTGRLNTEAFF	.	.	TRBJ1-1	TRBV7-2
TGCAGCGTCCTAACCTGGACAGTTGGAAACTACGAGCAGTACTTC	CSVLTWTVGNYEQYF	.	few	TRBJ2-7	TRBV29-1
TGTGCCAGCAGTTTATTCGGGACCCACGGGGGCGAGCAGTACTTC	CASSLFGTHGGEQYF	.	.	TRBJ2-7	TRBV28
TGTGCCAGCAGTGGGACAGGGATAAACGAGCAGTACTTC	CASSGTGINEQYF	TRBD1	.	TRBJ2-7	TRBV28
TGTGCCAGCAGTTACAGGGGGGGCCCCTACGAGCAGTACTTC	CASSYRGGPYEQYF	.	few	TRBJ2-7	TRBV6-2/TRBV6-3
TGTGCCAGCAGTGAATGGGGGGAACAGGCCCAGTACTTC	CASSEWGEQAQYF	.	.	TRBJ2-5	TRBV25-1
TGTGCCAGCAGTTTGTACGAGGGGGGAATTGGCTACACCTTC	CASSLYEGGIGYTF	.	.	TRBJ1-2	TRBV28
TGCGCCAGCAGTCCTCGCGGGGGGTACACTGAAGCTTTCTTT	CASSPRGGYTEAFF	.	.	TRBJ1-1	TRBV4-3
TGTGCCAGCAGCTCGATAGCGGGGGCCGTTTTAATCATCAATGAGCAGTTCTTC	CASSSIAGAVLIINEQFF	TRBD2	.	TRBJ2-1	TRBV7-9
TGTGCCAGTAGTATTGGGCACCTTAATTCACCCCTCCACTTT	CASSIGHLNSPLHF	.	.	TRBJ1-6	TRBV19
TGTGCCAGCAGCTTATTGGGAATGAACACTGAAGCTTTCTTT	CASSLLGMNTEAFF	.	.	TRBJ1-1	TRBV7-2
TGTGCCAGTAGTATAGGGGGAAGGTACACAGATACGCAGTATTTT	CASSIGGRYTDTQYF	.	.	TRBJ2-3	TRBV19
TGCAGCTTCATATCGGGGTATGGCTACACCTTC	CSFISGYGYTF	.	few	TRBJ1-2	TRBV20-1
TGTGCCAGCAGCCCGTTGCGAGGGCCCGCTAATGAAAAACTGTTTTTT	CASSPLRGPANEKLFF	.	.	TRBJ1-4	TRBV27
TGTGCCAGCAGCCCGGGGGGACTAGCCACAGATACGCAGTATTTT	CASSPGGLATDTQYF	TRBD2	.	TRBJ2-3	TRBV9
TGTGCCAGCAGCTTAAAGGGGAGCACCGGGGAGCTGTTTTTT	CASSLKGSTGELFF	.	few	TRBJ2-2	TRBV7-9
TGTGCCAGCAGCGCTTACTCCGCCGAGGATGGCTACACCTTC	CASSAYSAEDGYTF	.	.	TRBJ1-2	TRBV7-2
TGCGCCAGCAGCCAACAAACAGGGGACACTGAAGCTTTCTTT	CASSQQTGDTEAFF	TRBD1	.	TRBJ1-1	TRBV4-3
TGTGCCAGCAGTGATCGGCAGGGCCAATTAAGATCTGGGGCCAACGTCCTGACTTTC	CASSDRQGQLRSGANVLTF	.	.	TRBJ2-6	TRBV6-1
TGCGCCAGCAGCCTCGACTACCTCTCCTACGAGCAGTACTTC	CASSLDYLSYEQYF	.	.	TRBJ2-7	TRBV4-3
TGTGCCAGCAGCTCCCTTGCGGGGCCTACAGAGCAGTACTTC	CASSSLAGPTEQYF	.	.	TRBJ2-7	TRBV5-6
TGTGCCAGCACCGGGACTAGAGCTTTTAGGAACACCGGGGAGCTGTTTTTT	CASTGTRAFRNTGELFF	TRBD2	.	TRBJ2-2	TRBV2
TGTGCCAGCCGGGTTGGGCGGGGGGAAACCACCTACGAGCAGTACTTC	CASRVGRGETTYEQYF	TRBD2	.	TRBJ2-7	TRBV9
TGTGCCAGCAGCCCAGGACTAGCGGGGGGGAAAAATGAGCAGTTCTTC	CASSPGLAGGKNEQFF	TRBD2	.	TRBJ2-1	TRBV11-3
TGTGCCAGCAGCGACAGGACCAGGGCCAAAAACATTCAGTACTTC	CASSDRTRAKNIQYF	.	.	TRBJ2-4	TRBV2
TGTGCCAGCAGCCCCCGACAGAAGAGCTCTGGAAACACCATATATTTT	CASSPRQKSSGNTIYF	.	.	TRBJ1-3	TRBV3-1/TRBV3-2
TGTGCCAGCAGCCCCCGGGAGGGGACCTATGGCTACACCTTC	CASSPREGTYGYTF	.	.	TRBJ1-2	TRBV7-9
TGCGCCAGCAAGACGGGGATCCTTAAGGGACAGCTAAACACCGGGGAGCTGTTTTTT	CASKTGILKGQLNTGELFF	TRBD1	.	TRBJ2-2	TRBV5-1
TGTGCCAGCAGCCCCTGGGACGGGAACACCGGGGAGCTGTTTTTT	CASSPWDGNTGELFF	.	once	TRBJ2-2	TRBV7-2
TGTGCCAGCAGTTACTCAGGGAGTAGAGATCAGCCCCAGCATTTT	CASSYSGSRDQPQHF	.	.	TRBJ1-5	TRBV6-2/TRBV6-3
TGTGCCAGCAGTCCAGGGGGCCGAGGTAGCAATCAGCCCCAGCATTTT	CASSPGGRGSNQPQHF	TRBD1	.	TRBJ1-5	TRBV27
TGTGCCAGCAGTCCCCCCTCGGGACTAGCGGGGGGGTTCACAGATACGCAGTATTTT	CASSPPSGLAGGFTDTQYF	TRBD2	.	TRBJ2-3	TRBV6-2/TRBV6-3
TGTGCCAGCAGTTGGGGGACTTTCACAGATACGCAGTATTTT	CASSWGTFTDTQYF	.	.	TRBJ2-3	TRBV7-6
TGTGCCAGCAGCCCTGGGGACAGGGGTAATTCACCCCTCCACTTT	CASSPGDRGNSPLHF	TRBD1	few	TRBJ1-6	TRBV7-2
TGTGCCGGCAGCCTAGAGGGGGACAGTAACTATGGCTACACCTTC	CAGSLEGDSNYGYTF	TRBD1	.	TRBJ1-2	TRBV9
TGTGCCAGTAGTATAGATGGGGCAGCTCCTTCACCCCTCCACTTT	CASSIDGAAPSPLHF	.	.	TRBJ1-6	TRBV19
TGTGCCAGCAGCCTTGTGTCTGGCGAGCAGTACTTC	CASSLVSGEQYF	.	.	TRBJ2-7	TRBV3-1/TRBV3-2
TGTGCCAGCAGCCCCGGGAAGATCGTTCCCGGGGAGCTGTTTTTT	CASSPGKIVPGELFF	.	few	TRBJ2-2	TRBV6-2/TRBV6-3
TGCGCCAGCAGCTTGTTAGCGGGGGAAGCCAAAAACATTCAGTACTTC	CASSLLAGEAKNIQYF	TRBD2	.	TRBJ2-4	TRBV5-1
TGTGCCAGCAGTTACCGGGGGTACTCAGATACGCAGTATTTT	CASSYRGYSDTQYF	.	.	TRBJ2-3	TRBV6-5
TGTGCCAGCAGTCACCCCCCCTCCTACAATGAGCAGTTCTTC	CASSHPPSYNEQFF	.	few	TRBJ2-1	TRBV6-2/TRBV6-3
TGTGCCAGCAGCGGGTACAGGTTGAGCTCTGGAAACACCATATATTTT	CASSGYRLSSGNTIYF	.	.	TRBJ1-3	TRBV7-8